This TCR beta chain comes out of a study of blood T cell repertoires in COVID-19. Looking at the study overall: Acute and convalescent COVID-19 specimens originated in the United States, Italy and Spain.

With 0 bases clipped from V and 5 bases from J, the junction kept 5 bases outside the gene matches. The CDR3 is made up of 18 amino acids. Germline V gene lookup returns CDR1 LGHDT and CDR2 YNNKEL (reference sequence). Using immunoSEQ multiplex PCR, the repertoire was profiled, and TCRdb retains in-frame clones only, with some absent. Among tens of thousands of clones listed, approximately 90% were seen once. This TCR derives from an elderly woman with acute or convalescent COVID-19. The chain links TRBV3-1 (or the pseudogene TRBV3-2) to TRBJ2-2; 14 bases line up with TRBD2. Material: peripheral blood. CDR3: CASSQEGLAGGGTGELFF. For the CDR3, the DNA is TGTGCCAGCAGCCAAGAAGGACTAGCGGGAGGTGGGACCGGGGAGCTGTTTTTT.